Shown below are 31 T cell receptor beta chains from a single sample sequenced in a study of cytomegalovirus exposure and HLA in healthy donors. TCRdb's copy holds only in-frame clones and misses some; the assay was immunoSEQ multiplex PCR. The table lists 150,000 to 200,000 clones, roughly 90% of them singletons. The sample comprised PBMCs. The receptors come from a woman aged 30 to 39 in good health and CMV-seronegative.

The chain joins TRBV20-1 to TRBJ1-2; D gene unclear. Germline CDR1 is DFQATT and CDR2 is SNEGSKA (reference sequence). CDR3 length: 11 amino acids. Trimming stripped 2 bases from V and 8 bases from J, with 9 bases between. The CDR3 sequence is CSARSFWGYTF. For the CDR3, the DNA is TGCAGTGCTAGATCTTTCTGGGGCTACACCTTC.

The chain uses TRBV7-3 and TRBJ2-3; no definite D call. The CDR3 is 16 amino acids. In germline, CDR1 is SGHTA, CDR2 FQGTGA. V lost 7 bases, J lost 4 bases, and 21 bases lay in between. DNA of the CDR3: TGTGCCAGCACCCAGACGAGAGTTTATGGCCCAGATACGCAGTATTTT. As protein: CASTQTRVYGPDTQYF.

In its sample, this clone was seen once. The V and J genes are TRBV7-9 and TRBJ1-1, with 7 nucleotides matching TRBD1. In germline, CDR1 is SEHNR, CDR2 FQNEAQ (reference sequence). V trimming: 0 bases; J trimming: 7 bases; junction bases outside the gene matches: 5. There are 14 residues in the CDR3. The CDR3 region is CASSLAGRGDEAFF. The CDR3 DNA reads as TGTGCCAGCAGCTTAGCGGGCAGGGGGGATGAAGCTTTCTTT.

The rearrangement links TRBV9 to TRBJ2-7; weak D call: TRBD1 (5 bases). The germline CDR1 and CDR2 sequences are SGDLS and YYNGEE. Trimming removed 1 base at V and 5 bases at J, with 16 bases between. This CDR3 is built from 15 residues. The CDR3 is CASSVLGRDGDEQYF. The CDR3 region has the DNA TGTGCCAGCAGCGTACTGGGCAGGGATGGGGACGAGCAGTACTTC.

The chain is built from TRBV2 and TRBJ2-5; TRBD1 matches 8 bases. Germline lookup yields CDR1 SNHLY and CDR2 FYNNEI. V dropped 4 bases and J dropped 6; count of bases not matched to a gene: 4. CDR3 length equals 13 residues. The CDR3 reads CASSADRAKTQYF. The CDR3 DNA reads TGTGCCAGCAGTGCGGACAGGGCAAAGACCCAGTACTTC. The full variable domain, rest sourced from reference TRBV2 and TRBJ2-5, is EPEVTQTPSHQVTQMGQEVILRCVPISNHLYFYWYRQILGQKVEFLVSFYNNEISEKSEIFDDQFSVERPDGSNFTLKIRSTKLEDSAMYFCASSADRAKTQYFGPGTRLLVL.

This clone appeared a single time. This chain connects TRBV10-3 to TRBJ2-7; 13 nucleotides match TRBD2. The germline V gene encodes CDR1 ENHRY and CDR2 SYGVKD. V was clipped by 10 bases and J by 7 bases; unmatched bases: 10. This CDR3 has 14 residues. CDR3 protein: CATSGLAGTWEQYF. The CDR3 DNA follows: TGTGCCACCTCGGGACTAGCGGGAACGTGGGAGCAGTACTTC.

The CDR3 region is CATSREGGADQPQHF. In DNA, the CDR3 is TGTGCCACCAGCAGAGAAGGGGGCGCGGATCAGCCCCAGCATTTT. This rearrangement joins TRBV15 to TRBJ1-5; 7 bases match TRBD1. CDR1 is LNHNV, CDR2 YYDKDF, per germline (reference sequence). The V gene end was trimmed by 0 bases and the J gene end by 5 bases; junction bases not matched to a gene: 4. The CDR3 contains 15 residues. Full variable domain (outside the CDR3, taken from reference TRBV15 and TRBJ1-5): DAMVIQNPRYQVTQFGKPVTLSCSQTLNHNVMYWYQQKSSQAPKLLFHYYDKDFNNEADTPDNFQSRRPNTSFCFLDIRSPGLGDTAMYLCATSREGGADQPQHFGDGTRLSIL.

The CDR3 spells CAWKDQGRLFEAFF. Here the CDR3 DNA reads TGTGCCTGGAAAGACCAGGGGAGGCTTTTTGAAGCTTTCTTT. The chain joins TRBV30 to TRBJ1-1, with D maybe TRBD1 (6 bases). V lost 4 bases and J 7 bases, leaving 19 bases between the germline ends. CDR3 length: 14 residues. Germline loops: CDR1 GTSNPN, CDR2 SVGIG (reference sequence).

This chain connects TRBV6-5 to TRBJ1-3; the D is unclear. The CDR3 extends over 13 amino acids. Trimming shortened V by 5 bases and J by 4 bases, and 9 bases separated the two germline ends. CDR1 is MNHEY and CDR2 is SVGAGI in the germline V gene. The CDR3 DNA is TGTGCCAGCAGTCCCTTCCCAGGAAACACCATATATTTT. Residues: CASSPFPGNTIYF.

The rearrangement links TRBV5-1 to TRBJ2-7, with 10 bases matching TRBD1. Germline V gene lookup returns CDR1 SGHRS and CDR2 YFSETQ. The CDR3 is made up of 19 amino acids. V dropped 4 bases and J dropped 3; count of bases not matched to a gene: 19. This chain's CDR3 is CASSLHLGGGQGGSYEQYF. The DNA for the CDR3 is TGCGCCAGCAGCCTCCATCTTGGTGGAGGACAGGGGGGCAGCTACGAGCAGTACTTC.

The rearrangement links TRBV9 to TRBJ1-2; TRBD1 is a possible D gene (5 bases). The germline V gene has CDR1 SGDLS and CDR2 YYNGEE. The CDR3 sequence is 15 residues long. Trimming removed 4 bases from V and 4 bases from J, with 17 bases in between. CDR3 sequence reads: CASSPKGRAFYGYTF. CDR3 nucleotides: TGTGCCAGCAGCCCCAAGGGGAGGGCCTTCTATGGCTACACCTTC.

This chain links TRBV7-2 with TRBJ2-3, with TRBD1 as a possible D gene (5 bases). Germline V gene data show CDR1 as SGHTA and CDR2 as FQGNSA. The CDR3 runs 13 residues. Trimming left V 5 bases short and J 8 bases short, with 14 bases between. CDR3 coding DNA: TGTGCCAGCAGCCTGGGGCTCCCAGGTACGCAGTATTTT. As protein: CASSLGLPGTQYF.

The chain carries TRBV11-1 and TRBJ2-7, with 9 positions matching TRBD1. Germline V CDR1 and CDR2: SGHAT, FQDESV (reference sequence). The CDR3 sequence is 16 residues long. V shed 5 bases and J 3 bases; nucleotides not matched to a gene: 11. The CDR3 DNA follows: TGTGCCAGCAGCCCAAGGGGACAGGGACCGAACTACGAGCAGTACTTC. It yields the protein CASSPRGQGPNYEQYF.

This chain joins TRBV4-1 and TRBJ1-1; 7 bases are shared with TRBD1. V was clipped by 1 base and J by 7 bases; unmatched bases: 3. This CDR3 is built from 13 residues. CDR1 is MGHRA, CDR2 YSYEKL, per germline. This CDR3 is CASSQAAGGEAFF. CDR3 sequence (DNA): TGCGCCAGCAGCCAAGCGGCAGGGGGTGAAGCTTTCTTT.

The rearrangement joins TRBV4-1 to TRBJ2-1, with TRBD1 as a possible D gene (5 bases). V was cut by 5 bases and J by 9 bases, with 11 bases left in between. This CDR3 contains 12 residues. Germline V lookup: CDR1 MGHRA, CDR2 YSYEKL. CDR3 protein: CASSEKGVEQFF. CDR3 DNA sequence: TGCGCCAGCAGCGAAAAAGGGGTTGAGCAGTTCTTC.

This chain joins TRBV6-1 and TRBJ1-3; possibly TRBD1 for D (5 bases). V lost 8 bases and J 2 bases, leaving 13 bases between the germline ends. This CDR3 is 14 amino acids long. Germline values: CDR1 MNHNS, CDR2 SASEGT. The DNA for the CDR3 is TGTGCCAGCGAGACCTCGGGGGCTGGAAACACCATATATTTT. It is translated as CASETSGAGNTIYF.

The rearrangement links TRBV2 to TRBJ2-5; 7 bases are a match to TRBD1. Germline assignment: CDR1 SNHLY and CDR2 FYNNEI. The CDR3 sequence is 15 residues long. Losses at the gene ends were 6 bases for V and 4 bases for J; bases not matched to a gene: 11. CDR3 in DNA: TGTGCCAGCAGGTTAACAGGGGTGGCCGGAGAGACCCAGTACTTC. Protein sequence: CASRLTGVAGETQYF.

The CDR3 nucleotides are TGTGCCAGCAGCTTGAAAGTTCCCGGGACAGGGGGTATAGGCTACACCTTC. Protein: CASSLKVPGTGGIGYTF. J is TRBJ1-2 and V is TRBV5-4, with TRBD1 matching over 11 bases. This CDR3 has 17 amino acids. V trimming: 1 base; J trimming: 8 bases; junction bases outside the gene matches: 13. Germline V lookup: CDR1 SGHNT, CDR2 YYREEE (reference sequence).

The chain combines TRBV27 with TRBJ2-7; the match to TRBD2 covers 7 bases. CDR1 is MNHEY, CDR2 SMNVEV, per germline (reference sequence). The CDR3 is made up of 15 amino acids. With V trimmed by 1 base and J by 4 bases, 7 bases remained unmatched. In DNA form, the CDR3 reads TGTGCCAGCAGTTTATGGGGCGGGAGAGGTTACGAGCAGTACTTC. Translated, it gives CASSLWGGRGYEQYF.

The chain uses TRBV6-5 and TRBJ1-2; D is possibly TRBD1 (5 bases). V was pared by 7 bases and J by 4 bases, with 19 bases between. The CDR3 consists of 15 residues. Germline CDR1 and CDR2: MNHEY and SVGAGI. This CDR3 reads CASKKAEGRPYGYTF. In DNA, the CDR3 is TGTGCCAGCAAGAAAGCCGAGGGACGGCCCTATGGCTACACCTTC.

V and J are TRBV6-4 and TRBJ2-2; 11 nucleotides match TRBD2. Trimming took 6 bases from V and 4 from J; bases not matched to a gene: 10. CDR3 size: 17 residues. CDR1 MRHNA and CDR2 SNTAGT come from the germline V gene. CDR3 protein: CASSRLAGQIVTGELFF. The CDR3 DNA is TGTGCCAGCAGCCGACTAGCGGGGCAAATAGTCACCGGGGAGCTGTTTTTT.

In DNA, the CDR3 is TGTGCCAGCAGTGAACCCCAGGGGGCCTTAACAGATACGCAGTATTTT. It yields the protein CASSEPQGALTDTQYF. This sequence joins TRBV25-1 and TRBJ2-3; 8 bases agree with TRBD1. The germline gives CDR1 MGHDK, CDR2 SYGVNS. This CDR3 has 16 amino acids. Trimming cost V 2 bases and J 3 bases; bases outside gene matches: 7.

The J gene is TRBJ1-1, the V gene TRBV27, with a possible D match to TRBD1 (5 bases). CDR1 and CDR2 from the germline V gene are MNHEY and SMNVEV (reference sequence). V was clipped by 2 bases and J by 1 base, with 11 bases between them. The CDR3 is 15 amino acids. CDR3 residues: CASSLLDKGNTEAFF. CDR3 nucleotides: TGTGCCAGCAGTTTACTGGACAAAGGGAACACTGAAGCTTTCTTT.

The chain carries TRBV7-9 and TRBJ2-1; D unresolved. Trimming shortened V by 7 bases and J by 0 bases, and 7 bases separated the two germline ends. The CDR3 length is 13 residues. In germline, CDR1 is SEHNR, CDR2 FQNEAQ (reference sequence). For the CDR3, the DNA is TGTGCCAGCACGAGGAGCTCCTACAATGAGCAGTTCTTC. Amino acid sequence: CASTRSSYNEQFF.

The rearrangement joins TRBV15 to TRBJ2-7; D is ambiguous. In germline, CDR1 is LNHNV, CDR2 YYDKDF (reference sequence). CDR3 length: 12 residues. Between the trimmed V and J ends, which lost 5 bases and 2 bases, there was a span of 7 bases. The CDR3 spells CATSVGTYEQYF. The CDR3 coding sequence is TGTGCCACCAGCGTGGGTACCTACGAGCAGTACTTC. Full variable domain (remainder filled in from reference TRBV15 and TRBJ2-7): DAMVIQNPRYQVTQFGKPVTLSCSQTLNHNVMYWYQQKSSQAPKLLFHYYDKDFNNEADTPDNFQSRRPNTSFCFLDIRSPGLGDTAMYLCATSVGTYEQYFGPGTRLTVT.

The rearrangement links TRBV5-1 to TRBJ2-5, with TRBD2 matching over 8 bases. The CDR3 spans 15 residues. Germline CDR1 and CDR2: SGHRS and YFSETQ. V was pared by 5 bases and J by 5 bases, with 11 bases of the junction left unmatched. CDR3 amino acids: CASRGEAGAGETQYF. The CDR3, as DNA: TGCGCCAGCAGAGGGGAAGCGGGGGCGGGGGAGACCCAGTACTTC. The complete variable domain, with remaining parts taken from reference TRBV5-1 and TRBJ2-5, reads KAGVTQTPRYLIKTRGQQVTLSCSPISGHRSVSWYQQTPGQGLQFLFEYFSETQRNKGNFPGRFSGRQFSNSRSEMNVSTLELGDSALYLCASRGEAGAGETQYFGPGTRLLVL.

V gene TRBV29-1 combines with J gene TRBJ2-7; D is unresolved. The germline CDR1 and CDR2 sequences are SQVTM and ANQGSEA. V lost 5 bases to trimming and J lost 0 bases, with 8 bases between them. The CDR3 spans 12 residues. CDR3 protein: CSVTTASYEQYF. DNA for the CDR3: TGCAGCGTTACCACAGCCTCCTACGAGCAGTACTTC.

CDR3 loop: CASSLTAPREQYF. For the CDR3, the DNA is TGTGCCAGCAGTTTGACAGCCCCAAGGGAGCAGTACTTC. The chain recombines TRBV11-2 with TRBJ2-7; D is possibly TRBD1 (5 bases). The CDR3 sequence is 13 residues long. The ends were cut back, 6 bases at V and 7 bases at J, with 16 bases in the middle. The germline V gene encodes CDR1 SGHAT and CDR2 FQNNGV.

This chain links TRBV10-1 with TRBJ2-7; the D call may be TRBD1 or TRBD2 (5 bases each). V was pared by 6 bases and J by 3 bases, with 15 bases between. In germline, CDR1 is WNHNN, CDR2 SYGVQD (reference sequence). The CDR3 runs to 14 residues. CDR3 sequence (DNA): TGCGCCAGCAGGCAACGGGACGTAAACTACGAGCAGTACTTC. This translates into CASRQRDVNYEQYF.

This rearrangement joins TRBV30 to TRBJ2-5, with TRBD2 matching over 10 bases. The CDR3 is 15 residues long. V dropped 3 bases and J dropped 4; count of bases not matched to a gene: 8. Per the germline V gene, CDR1 is GTSNPN and CDR2 is SVGIG (reference sequence). CDR3 DNA sequence: TGTGCCTGGAGCGCAACTAGCGGGAAAGGAGAGACCCAGTACTTC. Residues: CAWSATSGKGETQYF.

Only a few counts were recorded for this clone. V and J are TRBV10-3 and TRBJ1-1; TRBD1 matches at 7 bases. Germline CDR1 ENHRY, CDR2 SYGVKD. The CDR3 contains 11 residues. V trimming: 5 bases; J trimming: 10 bases; junction bases outside the gene matches: 4. Here the CDR3 DNA reads TGTGCCATCAGTACAGGGGTCGGAGCTTTCTTT. It is translated as CAISTGVGAFF.